Below, 10 T cell receptor beta chains from the same sample are listed, as sequenced in a study of T cells in Graves' hyperthyroidism and ophthalmopathy. From RNA transcripts, TCR beta CDR3 regions were amplified. A set of HTBI primers served as the primers for a first-round RT-PCR of the TCR CDR3. TCRdb fed the multiplex PCR reads into MiXCR, producing one record per CDR3 protein. The sample has about 570,000 distinct CDR3 sequences, more than 45% seen once. Sequenced sample: peripheral blood or thyroid tissue (not recorded which). These receptors were taken from an adult woman with Graves' disease, either hyperthyroidism or ophthalmopathy (not recorded which).

The genes are TRBV7-8 and TRBJ1-6, with D perhaps TRBD1 (6 bases). CDR3 length: 15 amino acids. Germline CDR1 and CDR2: SGHVS and FQNEAQ. Trimming removed 7 bases from V and 14 bases from J, with 24 bases in between. CDR3 nucleotides: TGTGCCAGCAACAGGGAGGGAGGATTCGGTGCCACCCTCCACTTT. This translates into CASNREGGFGATLHF. Variable domain in full (rest from reference TRBV7-8 and TRBJ1-6): GAGVSQSPRYKVAKRGQDVALRCDPISGHVSLFWYQQALGQGPEFLTYFQNEAQLDKSGLPSDRFFAERPEGSVSTLKIQRTQQEDSAVYLCASNREGGFGATLHFGNGTRLTVT.

This clonotype occurred many times. The chain combines TRBV6-1 with TRBJ1-5, with D uncertain. The CDR3 spans 15 residues. Trimming removed 3 bases from V and 0 bases from J, with 9 bases in between. Germline CDR1 is MNHNS and CDR2 is SASEGT. CDR3 sequence reads: CASSDWQYSNQPQHF. DNA for the CDR3: TGTGCCAGCAGTGATTGGCAGTATAGCAATCAGCCCCAGCATTTT.

The chain carries TRBV7-9 and TRBJ2-5, with D possibly TRBD1 on 5 matching bases. V dropped 0 bases and J dropped 9 bases, with 14 bases sitting between them. CDR1 is SEHNR and CDR2 is FQNEAQ in the germline V gene (reference sequence). The CDR3 extends over 14 amino acids. The CDR3 sequence: CASSLAGVAQPQYF. The DNA of the CDR3 is TGTGCCAGCAGCTTAGCAGGGGTCGCCCAGCCCCAGTACTTC.

The chain is built from TRBV20-1 and TRBJ2-1, with 7 bases lining up with TRBD2. Germline V CDR1 and CDR2: DFQATT, SNEGSKA (reference sequence). This CDR3 has 11 amino acids. Trimming removed 6 bases from V and 11 bases from J; junction bases left unmatched: 7. The CDR3 spells CSAGRRNQQFF. As DNA, the CDR3 is TGCAGTGCCGGGAGGAGAAATCAGCAGTTCTTC.

This chain connects TRBV6-5 to TRBJ1-3; 8 bases are a match to TRBD1. The ends lost 7 bases at V and 0 bases at J; junction bases unmatched: 14. This CDR3 has 18 amino acids. Germline lookup yields CDR1 MNHEY and CDR2 SVGAGI. CDR3 residues: CASIPASRDRHSGNTIYF. Written as DNA, the CDR3 is TGTGCCAGCATCCCCGCGTCCCGGGACAGGCACTCTGGAAACACCATATATTTT.

This clonotype was counted a few times. The gene calls are TRBV19 and TRBJ1-6; 7 nucleotides line up with TRBD1. CDR1 is LNHDA and CDR2 is SQIVND in the germline V gene (reference sequence). The CDR3 length is 14 residues. V was pared by 7 bases and J by 7 bases, with 7 bases of the junction left unmatched. CDR3 residues: CASMAGQTNSPLHF. Written as DNA, the CDR3 is TGTGCCAGTATGGCGGGACAGACGAATTCACCCCTCCACTTT.

The chain has TRBV9 and TRBJ2-1; a possible D gene is TRBD2 (6 bases). The CDR3 is 15 amino acids. Germline V gene lookup returns CDR1 SGDLS and CDR2 YYNGEE. V lost 3 bases, J lost 8 bases, and 18 bases lay in between. CDR3 region: CASSGGPGGLDEQFF. Here the CDR3 DNA reads TGTGCCAGCAGCGGGGGCCCTGGAGGGCTCGATGAGCAGTTCTTC.

In regard to this clonotype: A read error may be the cause here, since a much bigger clone is one base away. The chain carries TRBV13 and TRBJ2-7, with 8 bases identical to TRBD1. The CDR3 contains 15 residues. Trimming removed 4 bases from V and 6 bases from J; junction bases left unmatched: 11. Germline V gives CDR1 PRHDT, CDR2 FYEKMQ (reference sequence). The CDR3 spells CASSSRDRFTCEQYF. DNA for the CDR3: TGTGCCAGCAGCTCCCGGGACAGGTTTACCTGCGAGCAGTACTTC.

This clonotype has ten or more counts. The chain couples TRBV6-6 to TRBJ2-2; possibly TRBD1 for D (6 bases). Deletions cut 5 bases from V and 4 bases from J, with 8 bases between. In germline, CDR1 is MNHNY, CDR2 SVGAGI (reference sequence). This CDR3 is built from 13 residues. As DNA, the CDR3 is TGTGCCAGCAGTCAGGGGTTCACCGGGGAGCTGTTTTTT. This encodes CASSQGFTGELFF.

The J gene is TRBJ1-4, the V gene TRBV10-3; 9 bases agree with TRBD1. Germline V gives CDR1 ENHRY, CDR2 SYGVKD. The CDR3 loop spans 17 amino acids. With V trimmed by 6 bases and J by 5 bases, 13 bases remained unmatched. DNA for the CDR3: TGTGCCATCAGCCGTAGCTCTCCGGGACAGGGAAATGAAAAACTGTTTTTT. As protein: CAISRSSPGQGNEKLFF.